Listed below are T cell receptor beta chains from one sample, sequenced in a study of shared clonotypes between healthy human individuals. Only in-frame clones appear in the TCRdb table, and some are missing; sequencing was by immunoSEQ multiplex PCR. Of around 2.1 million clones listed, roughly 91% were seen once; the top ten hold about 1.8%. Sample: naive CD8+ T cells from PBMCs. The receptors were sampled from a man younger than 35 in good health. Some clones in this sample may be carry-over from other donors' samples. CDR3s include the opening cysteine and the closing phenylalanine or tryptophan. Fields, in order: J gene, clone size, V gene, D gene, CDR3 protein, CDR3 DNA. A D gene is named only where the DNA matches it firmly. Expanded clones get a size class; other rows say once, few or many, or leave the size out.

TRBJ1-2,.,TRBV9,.,CASSVGSAVNYGYTF,TGTGCCAGCAGCGTAGGGTCAGCTGTAAACTATGGCTACACCTTC
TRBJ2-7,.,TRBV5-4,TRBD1,CASSLAGQGAYEQYF,TGTGCCAGCAGCTTGGCGGGACAGGGGGCCTACGAGCAGTACTTC
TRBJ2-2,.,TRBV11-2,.,CASSHRTGELFF,TGTGCCAGCAGCCATCGGACCGGGGAGCTGTTTTTT
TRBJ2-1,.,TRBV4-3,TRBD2,CASSLAKLAESSYNEQFF,TGCGCCAGCAGCCTGGCTAAGCTAGCGGAGAGCTCCTACAATGAGCAGTTCTTC
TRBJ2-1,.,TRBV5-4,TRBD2,CASSFYSGRANGEQFF,TGTGCCAGCAGCTTCTATAGCGGGAGGGCCAATGGTGAGCAGTTCTTC
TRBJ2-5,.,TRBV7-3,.,CASSFLGGETQYF,TGTGCCAGCAGCTTCCTCGGGGGAGAGACCCAGTACTTC
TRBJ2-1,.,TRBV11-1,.,CASSLGPLGVLGGDEQFF,TGTGCCAGCAGCTTAGGGCCCCTCGGGGTCCTCGGCGGCGATGAGCAGTTCTTC
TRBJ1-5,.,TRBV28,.,CASLPWGGMENQPQHF,TGTGCTAGCCTACCTTGGGGGGGTATGGAGAATCAGCCCCAGCATTTT
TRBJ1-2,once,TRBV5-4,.,CASSSETHFYPFYGYTF,TGTGCCAGCAGCTCCGAAACCCACTTTTATCCGTTTTATGGCTACACCTTC
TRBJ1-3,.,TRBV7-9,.,CASTNPGWVDTIYF,TGTGCCAGCACTAACCCGGGTTGGGTGGACACCATATATTTT
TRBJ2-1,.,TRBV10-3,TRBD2,CAISDEREREQFF,TGTGCCATCAGCGACGAGCGGGAAAGGGAGCAGTTCTTC
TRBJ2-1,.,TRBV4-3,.,CASSQVLTDEQFF,TGCGCCAGCAGCCAAGTGTTGACCGATGAGCAGTTCTTC
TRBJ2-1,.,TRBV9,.,CASSVASGRTINEQFF,TGTGCCAGCAGCGTAGCTTCCGGACGGACAATCAATGAGCAGTTCTTC
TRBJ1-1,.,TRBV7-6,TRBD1,CASSYTTGGEAFF,TGTGCCAGCAGCTACACGACAGGGGGTGAAGCTTTCTTT
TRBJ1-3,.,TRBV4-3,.,CASSQDRGPYLNTIYF,TGCGCCAGCAGCCAAGATCGGGGACCCTACCTTAACACCATATATTTT
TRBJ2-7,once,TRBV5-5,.,CASSATYEQYF,TGTGCCAGCAGCGCCACCTACGAGCAGTACTTC
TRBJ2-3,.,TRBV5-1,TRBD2,CASSLAVAGGPDTQYF,TGCGCCAGCAGCCTGGCGGTAGCGGGAGGGCCAGATACGCAGTATTTT
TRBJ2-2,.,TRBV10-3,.,CAISESIAQTANTGELFF,TGTGCCATCAGTGAGTCGATTGCACAAACCGCGAACACCGGGGAGCTGTTTTTT
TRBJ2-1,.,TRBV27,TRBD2,CASSLYSSGRPFRNEQFF,TGTGCCAGCAGTTTATATTCGAGCGGGAGGCCCTTCCGCAATGAGCAGTTCTTC
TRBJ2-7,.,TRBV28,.,CASRTEVHEQYF,TGTGCCAGCAGAACGGAGGTGCACGAGCAGTACTTC
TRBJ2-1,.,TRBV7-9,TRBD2,CASSLAPTSGEQFF,TGTGCCAGCAGCTTAGCACCTACTAGCGGGGAGCAGTTCTTC
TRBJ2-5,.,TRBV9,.,CASSDRDYQETQYF,TGTGCCAGCAGCGACCGGGACTACCAAGAGACCCAGTACTTC
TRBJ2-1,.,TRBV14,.,CASHGTGYNEQFF,TGTGCCAGCCACGGGACTGGCTACAATGAGCAGTTCTTC
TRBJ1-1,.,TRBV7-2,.,CASSSLYRAPNTEAFF,TGTGCCAGCAGCTCCCTTTATAGGGCCCCGAACACTGAAGCTTTCTTT
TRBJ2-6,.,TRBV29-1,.,CSAAGAGANVLTF,TGCAGCGCCGCCGGAGCTGGGGCCAACGTCCTGACTTTC
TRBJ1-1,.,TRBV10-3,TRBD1,CAINGDRYTEAFF,TGTGCCATCAATGGGGACAGATACACTGAAGCTTTCTTT
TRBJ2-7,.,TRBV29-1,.,CSVRTGPYEQYF,TGCAGCGTCCGGACCGGGCCCTACGAGCAGTACTTC
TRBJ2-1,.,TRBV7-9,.,CASSWGEVSYNEQFF,TGTGCCAGCAGCTGGGGGGAAGTCTCCTACAATGAGCAGTTCTTC
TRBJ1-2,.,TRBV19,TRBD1,CASSILTGGPLFYGYTF,TGTGCCAGTAGTATACTGACAGGGGGTCCCCTCTTCTATGGCTACACCTTC
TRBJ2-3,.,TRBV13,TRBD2,CASSSTTSGTSTDTQYF,TGTGCCAGCAGTTCTACCACTAGCGGAACTAGCACAGATACGCAGTATTTT
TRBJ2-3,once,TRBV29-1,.,CSGALDTQYF,TGCAGCGGTGCTTTGGATACGCAGTATTTT
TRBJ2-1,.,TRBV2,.,CASSEAFSSGSVFGHEQFF,TGTGCCAGCAGTGAAGCGTTCTCTTCAGGGTCGGTGTTTGGTCATGAGCAGTTCTTC
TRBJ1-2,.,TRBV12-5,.,CASGFGYLDGYTF,TGTGCTAGTGGTTTTGGATATCTTGATGGCTACACCTTC
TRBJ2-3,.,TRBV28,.,CASSFLKSDTQYF,TGTGCCAGCAGTTTCTTGAAGTCAGATACGCAGTATTTT
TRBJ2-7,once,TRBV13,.,CASSLGGHLGQYF,TGTGCCAGCAGCTTAGGGGGCCACCTGGGGCAGTACTTC
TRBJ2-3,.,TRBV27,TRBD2,CASSLNPSGSADTQYF,TGTGCCAGCAGTTTAAATCCTAGCGGGAGTGCAGATACGCAGTATTTT
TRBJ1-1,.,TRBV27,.,CASSFGPATEAFF,TGTGCCAGCAGTTTCGGGCCCGCCACTGAAGCTTTCTTT
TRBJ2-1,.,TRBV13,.,CASSPRVSYNEQFF,TGTGCCAGCAGCCCCAGGGTTTCCTACAATGAGCAGTTCTTC
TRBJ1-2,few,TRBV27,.,CASSPRGDGYTF,TGTGCCAGCAGTCCCCGAGGGGATGGCTACACCTTC
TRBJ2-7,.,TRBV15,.,CATSRGPGGAYEQYF,TGTGCCACCAGCAGAGGGCCTGGCGGAGCCTACGAGCAGTACTTC